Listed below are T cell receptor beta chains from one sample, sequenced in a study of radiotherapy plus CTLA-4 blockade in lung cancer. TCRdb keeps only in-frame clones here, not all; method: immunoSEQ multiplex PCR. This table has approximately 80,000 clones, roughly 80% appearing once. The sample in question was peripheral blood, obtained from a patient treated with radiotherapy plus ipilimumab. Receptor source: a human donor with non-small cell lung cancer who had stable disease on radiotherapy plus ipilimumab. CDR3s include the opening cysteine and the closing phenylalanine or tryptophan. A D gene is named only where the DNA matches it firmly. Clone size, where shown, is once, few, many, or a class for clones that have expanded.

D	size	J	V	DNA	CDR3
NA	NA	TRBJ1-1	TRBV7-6	TGTGCCAGCAGCTTAGAGAATAGGCGTGAAGCTTTCTTT	CASSLENRREAFF
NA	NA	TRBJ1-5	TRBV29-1	TGCAGCGTTGACGGCGGTAATAGCAATCAGCCCCAGCATTTT	CSVDGGNSNQPQHF
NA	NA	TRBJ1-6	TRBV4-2	TGTGCCAGCAGCCAAGAAGGGGGTGATTCACCCCTCCACTTT	CASSQEGGDSPLHF
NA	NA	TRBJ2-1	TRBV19	TGTGCCAGTAGTACGTCCAGGGCTAGAGAGCAGTTCTTC	CASSTSRAREQFF
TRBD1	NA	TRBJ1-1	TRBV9	TGTGCCAGCAGCGCCCGACAGGGGGGAATTGAAGCTTTCTTT	CASSARQGGIEAFF
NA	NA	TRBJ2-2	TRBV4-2	TGTGCCAGCAAGGTTGTCACCGGGGAGCTGTTTTTT	CASKVVTGELFF
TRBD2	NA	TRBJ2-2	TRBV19	TGTGCCAGTAGTCGGGCGGGAGTCTCACCCGGGGAGCTGTTTTTT	CASSRAGVSPGELFF
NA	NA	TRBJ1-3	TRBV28	TGTGCCAGCAGTCGCCTCGATGGATCCTTCTCTGGAAACACCATATATTTT	CASSRLDGSFSGNTIYF
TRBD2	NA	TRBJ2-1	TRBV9	TGTGCCAGCAGCGAATGGACTAGTGGGTCCTACAATGAGCAGCTCTTC	CASSEWTSGSYNEQLF
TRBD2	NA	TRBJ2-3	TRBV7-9	TGTGCCAGCAGCTACAGCGGGAGCTTAACGGATACGCAGTATTTT	CASSYSGSLTDTQYF
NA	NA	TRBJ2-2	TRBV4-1	TGCGCCAGCAGCCAGGCTACTGGGCCGAACACCGGGGAGCTGTTTTTT	CASSQATGPNTGELFF
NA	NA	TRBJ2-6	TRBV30	TGTGCCTGGAGTCCCTTGGGGGGCGGGTCCACTGGGGCCAACGTCCTGACTTTC	CAWSPLGGGSTGANVLTF
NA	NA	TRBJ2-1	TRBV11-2	TGTGCCAGCAGCTTAAGCTGGGGAGGACCCTACAATGAGCAGTTCTTC	CASSLSWGGPYNEQFF
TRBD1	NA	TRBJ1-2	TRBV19	TGTGCCAGTAGTCGCGATGGAGGGGGCGAAATCTATGGCTACACCTTC	CASSRDGGGEIYGYTF
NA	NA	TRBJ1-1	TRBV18	TGTGCCAGCTCCTCCGGGCCGAACACTGAAGCTTTCTTT	CASSSGPNTEAFF
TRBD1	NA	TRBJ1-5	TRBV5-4	TGTGCCAGCAGTTGGGACAGGAGCGGGCCCCAGCATTTT	CASSWDRSGPQHF
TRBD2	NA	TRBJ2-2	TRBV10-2	TGCGCCAGCACCGTACTAGCGGGGGAGTACACCGGGGAGCTGTTTTTT	CASTVLAGEYTGELFF
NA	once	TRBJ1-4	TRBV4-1	TGCGCCAGCAGCCAGGGGGTTGGTAATGAAAAACTGTTTTTT	CASSQGVGNEKLFF